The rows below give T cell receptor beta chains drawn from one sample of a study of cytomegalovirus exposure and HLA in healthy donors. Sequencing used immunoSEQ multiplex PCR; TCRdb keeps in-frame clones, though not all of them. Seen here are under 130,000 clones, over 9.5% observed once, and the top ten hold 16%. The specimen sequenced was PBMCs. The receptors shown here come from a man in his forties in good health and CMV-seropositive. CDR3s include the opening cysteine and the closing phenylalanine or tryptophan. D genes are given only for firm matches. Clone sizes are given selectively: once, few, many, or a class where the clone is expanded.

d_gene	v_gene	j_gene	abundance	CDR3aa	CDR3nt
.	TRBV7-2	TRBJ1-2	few	CASSPAGGFNGYTF	TGTGCCAGCAGCCCAGCGGGGGGCTTCAATGGCTACACCTTC
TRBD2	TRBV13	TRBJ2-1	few	CASSLDSGSGSLYNEQFF	TGTGCCAGCAGCTTAGATTCGGGTAGCGGGAGCCTCTACAATGAGCAGTTCTTC
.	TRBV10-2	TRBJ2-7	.	CASSEFSEQYF	TGCGCCAGCAGTGAGTTCTCCGAGCAGTACTTC
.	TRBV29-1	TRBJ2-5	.	CSVEDRGGRETQYF	TGCAGCGTTGAAGACAGGGGCGGTCGAGAGACCCAGTACTTC
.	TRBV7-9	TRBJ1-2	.	CASSLMGSLSYGYTF	TGTGCCAGCAGCTTAATGGGCAGCCTTAGCTATGGCTACACCTTC
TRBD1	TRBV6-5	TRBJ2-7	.	CASRGTGGSLEQYF	TGTGCCAGCAGGGGGACAGGGGGTTCCCTCGAGCAGTACTTC
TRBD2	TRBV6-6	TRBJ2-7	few	CASSSGTSAIEQYF	TGTGCCAGCAGTTCCGGGACTAGCGCTATAGAGCAGTACTTC
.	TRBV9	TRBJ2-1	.	CASSVVGLANEQFF	TGTGCCAGCAGCGTAGTGGGTCTAGCCAATGAGCAGTTCTTC
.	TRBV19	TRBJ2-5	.	CASSISGGRQETQYF	TGTGCCAGTAGTATCTCTGGGGGCCGGCAAGAGACCCAGTACTTC
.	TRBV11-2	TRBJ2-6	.	CASSPTSAVGANVLTF	TGTGCCAGCAGCCCGACTTCGGCTGTTGGGGCCAACGTCCTGACTTTC
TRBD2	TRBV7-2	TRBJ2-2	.	CASSRLAGVTGELFF	TGTGCCAGCAGCCGACTAGCGGGAGTCACCGGGGAGCTGTTTTTT
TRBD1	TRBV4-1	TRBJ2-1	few	CASSRSDRGTLNEQFF	TGCGCCAGCAGCCGGTCGGACAGGGGGACTCTCAATGAGCAGTTCTTC
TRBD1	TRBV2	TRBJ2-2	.	CASNYRGNAGELFF	TGTGCCAGCAACTACAGGGGAAACGCCGGGGAGCTGTTTTTT